This entry concerns a single T cell receptor (beta chain). Its antigen is still unknown. These data come from a study of metastatic and nonmetastatic thyroid tumors. Study-wide background: Patients with malignant and benign thyroid disease provided blood and tumor or nodule tissue, whose repertoires were compared.

Each patient went into thyroid surgery without having received any treatment. General observations from the study: It was reportedly found that TCR beta diversity was significantly higher in malignant thyroid tumors than in benign nodules, a difference seen in both blood and tumor samples.

The CDR3 runs to 18 residues. The junction had 21 bases not matched to a gene; V was cut back by 0 bases and J by 13 bases. Germline CDR1 is DFQATT and CDR2 is SNEGSKA (reference sequence). Study processing details: CDR3 differences across clinicopathological groups were used to build a distant-metastasis classifier for papillary thyroid cancer. With MiXCR, TCRdb reprocessed the PCR reads. TCRdb's processing, not the authors', yielded these V and J calls. The profile covers around 36,000 clones, with less than 30% appearing a single time and around 7.6% taken by the ten largest. The clonotype was recovered from a female donor with papillary thyroid cancer or a benign thyroid nodule (not recorded which). Some clones in this sample may be carry-over from other donors' samples. Sequencing used blood. The V gene is TRBV20-1, the J gene TRBJ2-1; TRBD2 agrees at 10 bases. CDR3 coding DNA: TGCAGTGCTAGAGATCATTGGACTAGCGGTGCTCCGACAGTCGATCAGTTCTTC. Translating it yields CSARDHWTSGAPTVDQFF.